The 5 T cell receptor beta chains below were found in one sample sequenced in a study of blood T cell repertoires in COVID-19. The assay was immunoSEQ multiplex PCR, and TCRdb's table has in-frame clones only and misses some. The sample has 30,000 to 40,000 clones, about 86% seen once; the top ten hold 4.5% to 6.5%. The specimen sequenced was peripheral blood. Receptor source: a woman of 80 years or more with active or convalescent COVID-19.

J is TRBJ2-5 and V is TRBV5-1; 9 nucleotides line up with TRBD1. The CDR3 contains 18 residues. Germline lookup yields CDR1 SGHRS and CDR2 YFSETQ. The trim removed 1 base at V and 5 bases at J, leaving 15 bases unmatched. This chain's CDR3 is CASSLRPPSDRGFETQYF. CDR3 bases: TGCGCCAGCAGCTTGCGTCCCCCCAGTGACAGGGGGTTCGAGACCCAGTACTTC.

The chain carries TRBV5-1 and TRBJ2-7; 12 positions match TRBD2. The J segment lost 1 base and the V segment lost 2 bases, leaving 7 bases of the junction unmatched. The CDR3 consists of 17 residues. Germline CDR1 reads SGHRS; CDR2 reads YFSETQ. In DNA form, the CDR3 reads TGCGCCAGCAGCTTAGGACTAGCGGGGTCCGGTTCCTACGAGCAGTACTTC. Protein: CASSLGLAGSGSYEQYF.

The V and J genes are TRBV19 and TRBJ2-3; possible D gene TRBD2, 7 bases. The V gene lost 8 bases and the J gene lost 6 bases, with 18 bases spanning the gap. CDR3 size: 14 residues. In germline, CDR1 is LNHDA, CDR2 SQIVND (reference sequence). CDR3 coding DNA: TGTGCCAGTGCTGAAGGGGGGGCCGTCGATACGCAGTATTTT. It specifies CASAEGGAVDTQYF.

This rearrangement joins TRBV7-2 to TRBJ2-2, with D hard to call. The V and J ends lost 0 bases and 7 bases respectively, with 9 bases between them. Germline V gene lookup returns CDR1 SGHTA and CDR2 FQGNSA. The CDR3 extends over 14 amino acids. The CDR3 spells CASSLALVGGELFF. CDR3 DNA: TGTGCCAGCAGCTTAGCGCTTGTCGGCGGGGAGCTGTTTTTT. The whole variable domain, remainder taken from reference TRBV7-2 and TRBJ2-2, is GAGVSQSPSNKVTEKGKDVELRCDPISGHTALYWYRQSLGQGLEFLIYFQGNSAPDKSGLPSDRFSAERTGGSVSTLTIQRTQQEDSAVYLCASSLALVGGELFFGEGSRLTVL.

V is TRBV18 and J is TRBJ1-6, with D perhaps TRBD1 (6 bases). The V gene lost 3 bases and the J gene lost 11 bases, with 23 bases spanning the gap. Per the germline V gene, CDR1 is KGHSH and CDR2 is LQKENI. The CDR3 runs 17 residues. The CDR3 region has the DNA TGTGCCAGCTCACCCTCCCTTAACAGGGAAAAGAGGCCACCCCTCCACTTT. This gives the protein CASSPSLNREKRPPLHF.